Below, 8 T cell receptor beta chains from the same sample are listed, as sequenced in a study of blood T cell repertoires in COVID-19 (TCRdb year 2020). Library method: the immunoSEQ multiplex PCR assay. Drawn from immuneACCESS, this table holds only the in-frame rearrangements with V and J called that TCRdb kept. Clones are partly lost; checked studies trace under half to an unresolved V gene and leave the rest unexplained. For this sample the table gives about 230,000 clones, of which nearly 90% were detected only once. Together, the top ten hold approximately 12% of the sample. The material sequenced was peripheral blood. The source is a young woman who had recovered from COVID-19.

The genes are TRBV27 and TRBJ2-5, with 8 bases fitting TRBD1. This CDR3 is 15 amino acids long. The germline gives CDR1 MNHEY, CDR2 SMNVEV (reference sequence). The trim removed 3 bases at V and 5 bases at J, leaving 8 bases unmatched. CDR3 DNA: TGTGCCAGCAGTTTGGGGCAGGGGGCGGGGGAGACCCAGTACTTC. Its translation is CASSLGQGAGETQYF.

CDR3 nucleotide sequence: TGTGCCAGCAGTGTAGGGGGGGCTAATGAAAAACTGTTTTTT. Residues: CASSVGGANEKLFF. The V gene is TRBV25-1, the J gene TRBJ1-4; tentative D call: TRBD1 (6 bases). The ends were cut back, 4 bases at V and 3 bases at J, with 9 bases in the middle. Germline V gene sequence: CDR1 MGHDK, CDR2 SYGVNS. CDR3 length equals 14 residues.

The J gene is TRBJ1-2, the V gene TRBV6-2 or TRBV6-3, with 9 positions matching TRBD1. The germline V gene encodes CDR1 MNHEY and CDR2 SVGEGT. The J segment lost 5 bases and the V segment lost 5 bases, leaving 6 bases of the junction unmatched. This CDR3 has 14 amino acids. The CDR3 sequence: CASSPTGTGYGYTF. CDR3 nucleotides: TGTGCCAGCAGTCCGACTGGGACAGGGTATGGCTACACCTTC.

The genes are TRBV20-1 and TRBJ2-1; D possibly corresponds to TRBD1 (5 bases). Germline V gives CDR1 DFQATT, CDR2 SNEGSKA (reference sequence). V dropped 3 bases and J dropped 3 bases, with 15 bases sitting between them. The length of the CDR3 is 15 residues. The CDR3, as DNA: TGCAGTGCTAGTTCGGACCTAGGGGACTACAATGAGCAGTTCTTC. It specifies CSASSDLGDYNEQFF.

The chain combines TRBV11-1 with TRBJ2-4; possibly TRBD1 for D (6 bases). With 3 bases removed from V and 9 bases from J, the gap between germline ends came to 12 bases. The CDR3 is 13 residues long. Germline V lookup: CDR1 SGHAT, CDR2 FQDESV (reference sequence). The CDR3 sequence is CASSFQPTGIQYF. The DNA for the CDR3 is TGTGCCAGCAGCTTTCAACCGACAGGCATTCAGTACTTC.

The J gene is TRBJ1-5, the V gene TRBV9; 7 nucleotides line up with TRBD1. After removal of 4 bases from V and 7 bases from J, the junction contained 5 bases not matched to a gene. In germline, CDR1 is SGDLS, CDR2 YYNGEE. CDR3 size: 13 residues. This CDR3 reads CASSSTGDQPQHF. The CDR3 DNA follows: TGTGCCAGCAGCTCCACAGGGGACCAGCCCCAGCATTTT.

This sequence joins TRBV18 and TRBJ2-3; possible D gene TRBD2, 6 bases. V was clipped by 0 bases and J by 1 base, with 8 bases between them. Germline lookup yields CDR1 KGHSH and CDR2 LQKENI. The CDR3 spans 15 residues. The CDR3 is CASSPPQRGTDTQYF. The CDR3, as DNA: TGTGCCAGCTCACCACCCCAGCGGGGCACAGATACGCAGTATTTT.

The chain employs TRBV19 and TRBJ2-1; TRBD1 might be the D (7 bases). This CDR3 is built from 18 residues. In germline, CDR1 is LNHDA, CDR2 SQIVND (reference sequence). Trimming took 9 bases from V and 3 from J, leaving 27 bases between them. In DNA form, the CDR3 reads TGTGCCAGCATCGCCTCGACAGGGACTGCGGAACGCTACAATGAGCAGTTCTTC. Translation: CASIASTGTAERYNEQFF.